This T cell receptor (beta chain) was found in a study of blood T cell repertoires in COVID-19. Study context: There were acute and convalescent COVID-19 samples, and they came from the United States, Italy and Spain. From T cells, B-cell-depleted T cells, or PBMCs came the material, which was cDNA or gDNA.

Per germline, CDR1 LGHDT and CDR2 YNNKEL (reference sequence). V was cut by 4 bases and J by 9 bases, with 18 bases left in between. The CDR3 covers 14 residues. Original processing methods: Reference gene primer amplification yielded estimated nucleated cell counts. Data came from immunoSEQ multiplex PCR; TCRdb stores just in-frame clones and leaves some out. D and trimming come from the DNA, and the V and J calls and clone size come from that table. Among some 200,000 clones, under 90% were seen once, and the ten largest hold roughly 7%. Seattle patients were enrolled during active infection and followed longitudinally.

This chain uses TRBV3-1 (or the pseudogene TRBV3-2) with TRBJ1-2, with a weak D call TRBD1 (6 bases). The sample taken for sequencing was peripheral blood. The sequence came from a woman of 80 years or more with COVID-19, enrolled during active disease. The CDR3 DNA reads as TGTGCCAGCAGCCCGGGGACGGAGGGGGGGAGCTACACCTTC. Protein sequence: CASSPGTEGGSYTF.